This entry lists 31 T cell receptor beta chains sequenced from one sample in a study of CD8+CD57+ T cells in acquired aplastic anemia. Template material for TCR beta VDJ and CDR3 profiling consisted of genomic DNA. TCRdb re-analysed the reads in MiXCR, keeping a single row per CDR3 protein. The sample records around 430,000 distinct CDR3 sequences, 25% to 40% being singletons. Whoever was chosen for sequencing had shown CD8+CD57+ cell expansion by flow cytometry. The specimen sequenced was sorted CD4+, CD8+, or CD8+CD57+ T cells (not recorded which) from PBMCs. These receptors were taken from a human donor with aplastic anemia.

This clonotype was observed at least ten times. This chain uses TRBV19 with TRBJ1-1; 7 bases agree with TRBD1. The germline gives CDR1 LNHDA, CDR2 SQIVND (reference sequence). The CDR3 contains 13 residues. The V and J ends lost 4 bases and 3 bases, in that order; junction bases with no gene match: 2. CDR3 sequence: CASSKTGDTEAFF. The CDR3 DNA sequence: TGTGCCAGTAGTAAAACAGGGGACACTGAAGCTTTCTTT.

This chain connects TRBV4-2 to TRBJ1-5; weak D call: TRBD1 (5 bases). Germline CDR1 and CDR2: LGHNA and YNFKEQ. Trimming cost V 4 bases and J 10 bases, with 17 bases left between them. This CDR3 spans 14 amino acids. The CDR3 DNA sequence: TGTGCCAGCAGCCTACAGGCTTCGGGTGTTCCCCAGCATTTT. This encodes CASSLQASGVPQHF.

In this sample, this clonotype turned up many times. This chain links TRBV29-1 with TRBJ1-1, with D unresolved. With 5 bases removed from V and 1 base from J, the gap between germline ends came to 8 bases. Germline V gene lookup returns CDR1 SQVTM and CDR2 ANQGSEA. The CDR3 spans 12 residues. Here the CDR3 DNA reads TGCAGCGTTCTAGAACGGAACACTGAAGCTTTCTTT. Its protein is CSVLERNTEAFF.

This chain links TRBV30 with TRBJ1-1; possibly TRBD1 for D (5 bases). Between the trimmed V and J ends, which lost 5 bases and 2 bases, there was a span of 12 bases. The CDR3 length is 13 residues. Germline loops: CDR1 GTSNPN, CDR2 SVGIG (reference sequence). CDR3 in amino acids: CAWAKGPNTEAFF. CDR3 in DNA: TGTGCCTGGGCGAAGGGGCCAAACACTGAAGCTTTCTTT.

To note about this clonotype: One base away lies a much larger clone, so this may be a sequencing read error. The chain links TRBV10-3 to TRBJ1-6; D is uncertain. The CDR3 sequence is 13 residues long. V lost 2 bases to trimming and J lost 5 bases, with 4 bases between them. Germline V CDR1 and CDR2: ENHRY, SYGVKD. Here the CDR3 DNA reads TGTGCCATCAGTGAGCGGAATAATTCACCCCTCCACTTT. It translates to CAISERNNSPLHF.

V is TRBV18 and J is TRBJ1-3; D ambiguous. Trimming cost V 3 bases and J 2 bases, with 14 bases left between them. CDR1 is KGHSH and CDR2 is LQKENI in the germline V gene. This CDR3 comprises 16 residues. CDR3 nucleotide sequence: TGTGCCAGCTCACCGGATCACTTGGGAGCTGGAAACACCATATATTTT. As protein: CASSPDHLGAGNTIYF. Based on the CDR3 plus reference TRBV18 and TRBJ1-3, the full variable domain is NAGVMQNPRHLVRRRGQEARLRCSPMKGHSHVYWYRQLPEEGLKFMVYLQKENIIDESGMPKERFSAEFPKEGPSILRIQQVVRGDSAAYFCASSPDHLGAGNTIYFGEGSWLTVV.

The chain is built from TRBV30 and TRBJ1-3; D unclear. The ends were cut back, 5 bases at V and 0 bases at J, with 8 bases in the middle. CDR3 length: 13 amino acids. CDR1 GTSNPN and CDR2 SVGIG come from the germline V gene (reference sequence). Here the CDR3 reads CAWEGRSGNTIYF. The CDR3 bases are TGTGCCTGGGAGGGCCGCTCTGGAAACACCATATATTTT.

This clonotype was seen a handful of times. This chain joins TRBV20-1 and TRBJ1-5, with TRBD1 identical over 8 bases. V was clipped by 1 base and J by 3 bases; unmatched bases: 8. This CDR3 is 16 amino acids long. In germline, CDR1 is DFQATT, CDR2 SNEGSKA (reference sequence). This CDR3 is CSARGNRGNNNQPQHF. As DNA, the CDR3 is TGCAGTGCTAGAGGGAACAGGGGGAACAACAATCAGCCCCAGCATTTT.

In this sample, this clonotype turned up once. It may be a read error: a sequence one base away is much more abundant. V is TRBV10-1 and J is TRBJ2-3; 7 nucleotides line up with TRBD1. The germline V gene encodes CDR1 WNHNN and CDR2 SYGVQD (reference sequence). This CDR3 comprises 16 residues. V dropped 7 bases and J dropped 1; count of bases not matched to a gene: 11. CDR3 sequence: CASKRGDRDCTDTQYF. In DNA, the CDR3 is TGCGCCAGCAAAAGAGGAGACAGGGATTGCACAGATACGCAGTATTTT.

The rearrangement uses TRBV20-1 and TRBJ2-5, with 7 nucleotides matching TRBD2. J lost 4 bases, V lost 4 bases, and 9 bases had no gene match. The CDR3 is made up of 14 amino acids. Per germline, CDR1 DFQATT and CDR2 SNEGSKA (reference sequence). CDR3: CSANGGGPGETQYF. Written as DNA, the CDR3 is TGCAGTGCTAACGGGGGAGGGCCGGGAGAGACCCAGTACTTC.

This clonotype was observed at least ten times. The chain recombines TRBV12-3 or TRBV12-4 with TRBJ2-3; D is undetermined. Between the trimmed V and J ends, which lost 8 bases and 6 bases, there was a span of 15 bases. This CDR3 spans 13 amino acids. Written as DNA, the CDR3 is TGTGCCAGCGAGACTTTTGGGTCTGATACGCAGTATTTT. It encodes CASETFGSDTQYF.

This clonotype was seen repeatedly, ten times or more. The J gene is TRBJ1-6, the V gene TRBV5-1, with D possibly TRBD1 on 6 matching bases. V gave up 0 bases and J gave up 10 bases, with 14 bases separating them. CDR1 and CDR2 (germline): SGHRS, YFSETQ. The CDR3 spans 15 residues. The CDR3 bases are TGCGCCAGCAGCTTGGGAGACAGGTCGAGCTCACCCCTCCACTTT. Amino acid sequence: CASSLGDRSSSPLHF.

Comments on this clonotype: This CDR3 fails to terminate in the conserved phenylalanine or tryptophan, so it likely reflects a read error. CDR3 sequence (DNA): TGCGCCAGCAGCTTGGCCCCGGGAATCGATGGCTACACCCTC. Translation: CASSLAPGIDGYTL. The genes are TRBV5-1 and TRBJ1-2; D is unclear. Germline CDR1 SGHRS, CDR2 YFSETQ. V lost 0 bases and J lost 6, with 12 bases in between. The CDR3 length is 14 residues.

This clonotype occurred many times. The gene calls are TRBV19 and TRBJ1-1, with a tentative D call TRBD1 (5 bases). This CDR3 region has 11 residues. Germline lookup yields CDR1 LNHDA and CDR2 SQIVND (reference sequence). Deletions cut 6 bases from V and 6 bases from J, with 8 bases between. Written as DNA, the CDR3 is TGTGCCAGTAGGCTGGGGCCTGAAGCTTTCTTT. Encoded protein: CASRLGPEAFF.

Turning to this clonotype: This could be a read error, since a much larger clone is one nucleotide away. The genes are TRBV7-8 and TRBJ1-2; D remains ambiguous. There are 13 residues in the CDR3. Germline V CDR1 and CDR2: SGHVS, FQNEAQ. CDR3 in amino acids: CASSLVVLGGCTF. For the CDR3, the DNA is TGTGCCAGCAGCTTAGTAGTTTTGGGTGGCTGCACCTTC.

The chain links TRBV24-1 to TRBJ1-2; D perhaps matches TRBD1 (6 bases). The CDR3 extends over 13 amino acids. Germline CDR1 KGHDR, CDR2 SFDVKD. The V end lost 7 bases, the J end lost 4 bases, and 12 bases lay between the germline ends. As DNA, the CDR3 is TGTGCCACCAGATCCGGAGGGGGCTATGGCTACACCTTC. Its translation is CATRSGGGYGYTF.

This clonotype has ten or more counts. CDR3 nucleotide sequence: TGTGCCAGCAGCCCAGGGGGCAGGGACTACGAGCAGTACTTC. Encoded protein: CASSPGGRDYEQYF. V gene TRBV7-9 combines with J gene TRBJ2-7; 8 bases are shared with TRBD1. Germline CDR1 is SEHNR and CDR2 is FQNEAQ (reference sequence). V lost 5 bases and J lost 3; bases outside the gene matches: 6. The CDR3 loop spans 14 amino acids.

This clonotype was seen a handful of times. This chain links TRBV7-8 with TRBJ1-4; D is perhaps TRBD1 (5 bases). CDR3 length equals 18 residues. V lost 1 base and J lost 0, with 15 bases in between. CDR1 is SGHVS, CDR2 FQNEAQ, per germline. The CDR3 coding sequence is TGTGCCAGCAGCTTAGGGGCCAGGGTGGTTGCAACTAATGAAAAACTGTTTTTT. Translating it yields CASSLGARVVATNEKLFF.

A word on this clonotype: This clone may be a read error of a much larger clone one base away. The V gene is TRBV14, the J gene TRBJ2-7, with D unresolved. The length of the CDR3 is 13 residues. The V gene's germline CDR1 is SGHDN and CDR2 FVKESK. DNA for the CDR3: TGTGCCAGCAGCCAAGATCTACGGTACGAGCAGCACTTC. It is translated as CASSQDLRYEQHF.

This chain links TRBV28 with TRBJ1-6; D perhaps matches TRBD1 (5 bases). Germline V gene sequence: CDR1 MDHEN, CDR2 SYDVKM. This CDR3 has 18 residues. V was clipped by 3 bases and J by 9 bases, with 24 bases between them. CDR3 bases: TGTGCCAGCAGTTTGGAGTTCGGGGCGGGCGGAAGGAGTTCACCCCTCCACTTT. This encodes CASSLEFGAGGRSSPLHF.

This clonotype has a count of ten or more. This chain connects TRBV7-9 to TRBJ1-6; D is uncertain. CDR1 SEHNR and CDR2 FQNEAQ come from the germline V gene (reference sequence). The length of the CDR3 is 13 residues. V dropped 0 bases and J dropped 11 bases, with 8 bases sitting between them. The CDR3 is CASSLAPGPPLHF. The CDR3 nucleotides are TGTGCCAGCAGCTTAGCTCCCGGACCACCCCTCCACTTT.

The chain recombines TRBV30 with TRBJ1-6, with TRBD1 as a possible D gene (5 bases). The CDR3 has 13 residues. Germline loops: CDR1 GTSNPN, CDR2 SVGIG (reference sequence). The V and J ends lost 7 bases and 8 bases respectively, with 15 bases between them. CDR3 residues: CASRALTDSPLHF. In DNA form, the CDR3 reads TGTGCCTCCAGGGCTTTAACCGATTCACCCCTCCACTTT.

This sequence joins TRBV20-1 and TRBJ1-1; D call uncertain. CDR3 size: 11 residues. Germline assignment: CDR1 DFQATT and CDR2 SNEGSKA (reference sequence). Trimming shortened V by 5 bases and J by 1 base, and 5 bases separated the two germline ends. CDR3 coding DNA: TGCAGTGCTCCGGAGAACACTGAAGCTTTCTTT. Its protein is CSAPENTEAFF.

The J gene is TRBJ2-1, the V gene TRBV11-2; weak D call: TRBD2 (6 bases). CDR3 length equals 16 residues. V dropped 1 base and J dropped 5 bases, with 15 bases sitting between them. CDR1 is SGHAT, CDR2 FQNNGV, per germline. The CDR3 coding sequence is TGTGCCAGCAGCTTAGCCCCGGGACTCCAAAACAATGAGCAGTTCTTC. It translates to CASSLAPGLQNNEQFF.

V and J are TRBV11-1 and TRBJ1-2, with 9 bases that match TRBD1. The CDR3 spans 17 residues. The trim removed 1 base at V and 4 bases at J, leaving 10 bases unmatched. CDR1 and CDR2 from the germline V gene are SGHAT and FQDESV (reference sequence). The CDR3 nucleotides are TGTGCCAGCAGCTTAGACCCGGGACAGGGTTCGGCCTATGGCTACACCTTC. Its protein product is CASSLDPGQGSAYGYTF.

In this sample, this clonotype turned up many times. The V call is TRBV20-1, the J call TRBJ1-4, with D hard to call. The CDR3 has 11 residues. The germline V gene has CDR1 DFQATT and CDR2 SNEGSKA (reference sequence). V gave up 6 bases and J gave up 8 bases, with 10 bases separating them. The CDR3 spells CSARRWEKLFF. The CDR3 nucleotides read TGCAGTGCGAGACGTTGGGAAAAACTGTTTTTT.

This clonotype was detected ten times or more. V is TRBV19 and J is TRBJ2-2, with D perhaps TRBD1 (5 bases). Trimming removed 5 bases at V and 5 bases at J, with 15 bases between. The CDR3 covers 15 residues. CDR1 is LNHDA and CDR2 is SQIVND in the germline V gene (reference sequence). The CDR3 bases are TGTGCCAGTAGTTTTGTCGGGCCAGGGACCGGGGAGCTGTTTTTT. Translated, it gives CASSFVGPGTGELFF.

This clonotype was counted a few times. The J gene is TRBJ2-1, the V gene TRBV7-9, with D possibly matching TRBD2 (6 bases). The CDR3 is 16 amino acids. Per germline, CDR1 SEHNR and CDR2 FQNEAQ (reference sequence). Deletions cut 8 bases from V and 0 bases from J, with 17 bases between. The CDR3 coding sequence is TGTGCCAGCGCGGCGTGGGGGGACGGCTCCTACAATGAGCAGTTCTTC. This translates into CASAAWGDGSYNEQFF.

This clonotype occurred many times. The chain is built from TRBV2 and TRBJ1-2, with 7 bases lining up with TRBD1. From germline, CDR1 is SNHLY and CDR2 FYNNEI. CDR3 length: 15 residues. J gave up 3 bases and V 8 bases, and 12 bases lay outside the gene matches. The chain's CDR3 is CASALDKGGYYGYTF. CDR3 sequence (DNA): TGTGCCAGCGCGCTCGATAAAGGGGGCTACTATGGCTACACCTTC.

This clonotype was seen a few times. CDR3 nucleotides: TGTGCCAGCAGCTTAGACGCTAGCGGGACATCTAGATACGAGCAGTACTTC. Its protein is CASSLDASGTSRYEQYF. The V and J genes are TRBV11-2 and TRBJ2-7; 9 nucleotides match TRBD2. Germline loops: CDR1 SGHAT, CDR2 FQNNGV. The CDR3 length is 17 residues. Trimming removed 0 bases from V and 4 bases from J; junction bases left unmatched: 10.

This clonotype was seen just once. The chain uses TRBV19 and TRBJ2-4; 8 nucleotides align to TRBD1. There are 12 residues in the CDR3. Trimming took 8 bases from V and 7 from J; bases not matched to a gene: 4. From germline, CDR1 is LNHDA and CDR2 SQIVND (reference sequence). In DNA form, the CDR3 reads TGTGCCAGTTCGACAGGGGTGAACATTCAGTACTTC. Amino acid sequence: CASSTGVNIQYF.